Following are 11 T cell receptor beta chains from one sample sequenced in a study of cytomegalovirus exposure and HLA in healthy donors. With 60 Vbeta and 13 Jbeta primers, the PCR was carried out. Here immunoSEQ multiplex PCR was the method, and the copy in TCRdb shows in-frame clones only, minus some. Among approximately 140,000 clones listed, 66% were seen once. Material: PBMCs. Every receptor here comes from a woman aged 60-70 years in good health and CMV-seronegative.

This clone was observed a handful of times. V usage is TRBV10-1 and J usage is TRBJ1-2; TRBD1 is a possible D gene (6 bases). V lost 9 bases to trimming and J lost 4 bases, with 15 bases between them. Germline CDR1 and CDR2: WNHNN and SYGVQD (reference sequence). This CDR3 contains 13 residues. Here the CDR3 reads CASPGGGVYGYTF. For the CDR3, the DNA is TGCGCCAGTCCAGGAGGGGGGGTCTATGGCTACACCTTC.

The chain couples TRBV7-2 to TRBJ2-1; TRBD2 is a possible D gene (6 bases). V dropped 4 bases and J dropped 6 bases, with 10 bases sitting between them. The CDR3 contains 13 residues. CDR1 and CDR2 from the germline V gene are SGHTA and FQGNSA. Written as DNA, the CDR3 is TGTGCCAGCAGCTCGGACTACATCAATGAGCAGTTCTTC. It translates to CASSSDYINEQFF.

The chain carries TRBV6-5 and TRBJ2-3, with 8 bases that match TRBD2. Trimming removed 5 bases from V and 3 bases from J; junction bases left unmatched: 7. The length of the CDR3 is 15 residues. In germline, CDR1 is MNHEY, CDR2 SVGAGI. The CDR3 DNA sequence: TGTGCCAGCAGTACCTGGGGGACTAGTACAGATACGCAGTATTTT. Translating it yields CASSTWGTSTDTQYF.

This clone was picked up one time. The chain employs TRBV7-2 and TRBJ2-2; TRBD2 aligns across 12 bases. The CDR3 contains 16 residues. In germline, CDR1 is SGHTA, CDR2 FQGNSA. V gave up 4 bases and J gave up 4 bases; unmatched junction bases: 4. The CDR3 region is CASSSSGRVGTGELFF. The DNA of the CDR3 is TGTGCCAGCAGCTCTAGCGGGAGGGTTGGCACCGGGGAGCTGTTTTTT.

Written as DNA, the CDR3 is TGCGCCAGCAGCTTGGAGGGACTAGCGCGAGATACGCAGTATTTT. Translated: CASSLEGLARDTQYF. V is TRBV5-1 and J is TRBJ2-3; 10 bases agree with TRBD2. CDR1 SGHRS and CDR2 YFSETQ come from the germline V gene. CDR3 length: 15 residues. V trimming: 0 bases; J trimming: 5 bases; junction bases outside the gene matches: 3.

The V and J genes are TRBV10-3 and TRBJ1-2; 8 bases line up with TRBD1. The CDR3 is 16 amino acids. Looked up from germline, CDR1 is ENHRY and CDR2 is SYGVKD. Trimming took 2 bases from V and 0 from J; bases not matched to a gene: 5. The CDR3 DNA reads as TGTGCCATCAGTGAGAAGGACAGGGCGACTAACTATGGCTACACCTTC. This translates into CAISEKDRATNYGYTF.

This chain links TRBV5-5 with TRBJ2-7, with TRBD1 matching 9 bases. V shed 4 bases and J 0 bases; nucleotides not matched to a gene: 8. The CDR3 is 16 amino acids. Germline CDR1 is SGHKS and CDR2 is YYEKEE (reference sequence). The CDR3 reads CASSGPGTGRSYEQYF. The CDR3 DNA follows: TGTGCCAGCAGCGGCCCCGGGACAGGGCGCTCCTACGAGCAGTACTTC.

This clone was found a few times. V is TRBV18 and J is TRBJ1-6, with D unresolved. The V gene lost 3 bases and the J gene lost 7 bases, with 16 bases spanning the gap. Germline CDR1 is KGHSH and CDR2 is LQKENI. There are 16 residues in the CDR3. The CDR3 DNA reads as TGTGCCAGCTCACCCCTCCGCCCGGGTCCCAATTCACCCCTCCACTTT. Translation gives CASSPLRPGPNSPLHF.

The chain combines TRBV10-2 with TRBJ2-3; D unresolved. This CDR3 region has 12 residues. CDR1 is WSHSY and CDR2 is SAAADI in the germline V gene. The CDR3 coding sequence is TGCGCGACCAGCGTAACATCTGATACGCAGTATTTT. Its translation: CATSVTSDTQYF.

V gene TRBV19 combines with J gene TRBJ2-3, with a possible D match to TRBD1 (6 bases). Germline loops: CDR1 LNHDA, CDR2 SQIVND (reference sequence). The CDR3 runs 14 residues. Trimming pared 4 bases from V and 2 bases from J, leaving 10 bases between. The CDR3: CASSNGQTTDTQYF. CDR3 in DNA: TGTGCCAGTAGTAATGGACAGACCACAGATACGCAGTATTTT.

For the CDR3, the DNA is TGTGCCAGCAGTGGGCCAGGACAGGGAAACAATGAGCAGTTCTTC. Amino acid sequence: CASSGPGQGNNEQFF. This chain joins TRBV25-1 and TRBJ2-1; 8 nucleotides line up with TRBD1. CDR3 size: 15 residues. The V gene's germline CDR1 is MGHDK and CDR2 SYGVNS. The junction had 7 bases not matched to a gene; V was cut back by 4 bases and J by 5 bases. Drawing the rest from reference TRBV25-1 and TRBJ2-1, the complete variable domain is EADIYQTPRYLVIGTGKKITLECSQTMGHDKMYWYQQDPGMELHLIHYSYGVNSTEKGDLSSESTVSRIRTEHFPLTLESARPSHTSQYLCASSGPGQGNNEQFFGPGTRLTVL.